The text below deals with one T cell receptor (beta chain). Sequencing was performed with immunoSEQ multiplex PCR; in TCRdb, only in-frame clones are kept and a portion is missing. The data contain approximately 190,000 clones, 79% of them singletons. This specimen belongs to a study of cytotoxic CD8 clonotypes in ibrutinib-treated CLL. The CDR3 has 14 residues. In germline, CDR1 is LGHNA, CDR2 YNFKEQ. V was trimmed by 0 bases and J by 4 bases, leaving 6 bases between them. The TCR comes from a human donor with chronic lymphocytic leukemia. This chain connects TRBV4-2 to TRBJ2-2; D call uncertain. The input for sequencing was PBMCs, taken after 12 months of ibrutinib treatment. The CDR3 spells CASSQDRRTGELFF. The CDR3 DNA reads TGTGCCAGCAGCCAAGATCGGCGCACCGGGGAGCTGTTTTTT.